This T cell receptor beta chain stems from a study of TIL therapy for anti-PD-1-resistant metastatic lung cancer. The overall study: Tumor harvest preceded PD-1/PD-L1 blockade, followed by nivolumab treatment. Tumors carried a median 1.5 non-synonymous mutations per megabase.

Trimming shortened V by 1 base and J by 5 bases, and 14 bases separated the two germline ends. The length of the CDR3 is 15 residues. Germline V CDR1 and CDR2: SEHNR, FQNEAQ (reference sequence). Sequencing used immunoSEQ v3. TCRdb's table, derived via immunoSEQ multiplex PCR, lists solely in-frame clones and lacks some. The sample consists of about 46,000 clones, about 86% of them appearing once. Sample time point: pre-treatment sample, taken before nivolumab and TIL therapy. Stage 4 NSCLC adults joined between October 2017 and 2020. The TCR was taken from a person between 25 and 80 years old with non-small cell lung cancer. The chain carries TRBV7-9 and TRBJ2-5; D is tentatively TRBD1 or TRBD2 (5 bases each). Sequencing used blood, obtained at baseline. CDR3 loop: CASSLGLGPWETQYF. CDR3 nucleotides: TGTGCCAGCAGCTTAGGACTGGGACCCTGGGAGACCCAGTACTTC.